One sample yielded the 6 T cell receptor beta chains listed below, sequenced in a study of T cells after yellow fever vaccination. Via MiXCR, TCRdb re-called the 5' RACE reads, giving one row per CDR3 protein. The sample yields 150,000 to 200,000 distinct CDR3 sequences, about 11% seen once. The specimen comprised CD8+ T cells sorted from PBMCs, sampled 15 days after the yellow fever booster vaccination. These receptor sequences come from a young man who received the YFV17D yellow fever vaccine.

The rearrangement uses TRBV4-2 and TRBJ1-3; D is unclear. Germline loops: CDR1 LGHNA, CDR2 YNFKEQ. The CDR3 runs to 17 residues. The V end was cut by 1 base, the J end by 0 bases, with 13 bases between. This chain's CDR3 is CASSQALVRSSGNTIYF. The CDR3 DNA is TGTGCCAGCAGCCAAGCTCTCGTCCGGAGCTCTGGAAACACCATATATTTT.

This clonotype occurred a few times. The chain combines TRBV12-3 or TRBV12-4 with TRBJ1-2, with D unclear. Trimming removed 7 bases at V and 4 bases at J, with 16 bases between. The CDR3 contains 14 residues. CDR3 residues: CASTQDKGFYGYTF. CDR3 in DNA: TGTGCCAGCACCCAGGATAAGGGTTTCTATGGCTACACCTTC.

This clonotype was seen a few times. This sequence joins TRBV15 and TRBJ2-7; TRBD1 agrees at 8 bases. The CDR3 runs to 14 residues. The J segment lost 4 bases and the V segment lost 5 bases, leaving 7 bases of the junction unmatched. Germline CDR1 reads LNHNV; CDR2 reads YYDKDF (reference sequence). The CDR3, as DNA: TGTGCCACCAGCCGCGACAGGGGTCTTTACGAGCAGTACGTC. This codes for CATSRDRGLYEQYV.

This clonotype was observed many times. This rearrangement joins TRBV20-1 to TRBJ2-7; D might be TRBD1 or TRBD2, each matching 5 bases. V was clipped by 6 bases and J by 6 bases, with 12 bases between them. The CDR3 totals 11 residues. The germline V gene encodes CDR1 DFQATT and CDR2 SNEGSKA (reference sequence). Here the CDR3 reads CSAPIGAEQYF. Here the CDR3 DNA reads TGCAGTGCCCCTATCGGGGCCGAGCAGTACTTC.

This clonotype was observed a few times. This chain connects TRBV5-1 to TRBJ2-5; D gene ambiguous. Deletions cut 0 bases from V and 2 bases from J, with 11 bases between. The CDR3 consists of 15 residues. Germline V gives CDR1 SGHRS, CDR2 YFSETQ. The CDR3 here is CASSLAGAEQETQYF. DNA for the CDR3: TGCGCCAGCAGCTTGGCCGGCGCAGAACAAGAGACCCAGTACTTC.

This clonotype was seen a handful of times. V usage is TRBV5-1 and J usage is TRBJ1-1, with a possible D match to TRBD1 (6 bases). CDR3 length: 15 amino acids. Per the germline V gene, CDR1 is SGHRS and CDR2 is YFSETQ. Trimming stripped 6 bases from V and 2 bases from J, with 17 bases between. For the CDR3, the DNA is TGCGCCAGCACCTATCCGGGACAAGCAAACACTGAAGCTTTCTTT. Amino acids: CASTYPGQANTEAFF.